The next 20 T cell receptor beta chains were all read from a single sample in a study of tumor and adjacent non-tumor tissue in lung cancer (dated by TCRdb to the late 2010s). Bulk unsorted tissue served as the source for RNA extraction, and RNA quality was assessed using a NanoDrop ND-1000 and an Agilent 2100. The library came from multiplex PCR. Sequencing was carried out with an Illumina HiSeq 2500. Following protocols modified from ARM-PCR, the researchers constructed TCRbeta libraries through three rounds of nested PCR with primers (Table S4). TCRdb reworked the public reads: Q25 trimming with fastp, MiXCR clone assembly, productive beta chains retained. All rows with the same CDR3 protein become a single entry with the most common DNA and genes. Here the sample has over 100,000 distinct CDR3 sequences; around 75% occur a single time. Around a third of the sample lies in the top ten. Sequenced input: lung tumor tissue. Receptors were obtained from an older woman with non-small cell lung cancer.

The count of this clonotype is one. The germline gene is not matched at one end of the junction; a read error may be the cause. The chain recombines TRBV12-3 or TRBV12-4 with TRBJ2-7, with D unresolved. CDR3 length: 14 amino acids. The CDR3 sequence: CASGLVPGVNEQYF. CDR3 nucleotide sequence: TGTGCCAGCGGTTTAGTGCCAGGAGTCAACGAGCAGTACTTC.

In regard to this clonotype: This may arise from a read error, as a much more abundant clone is one base away. The chain uses TRBV6-2 or TRBV6-3 and TRBJ1-5, with a possible D match to TRBD1 (6 bases). This CDR3 has 13 residues. V dropped 11 bases and J dropped 1 base, with 12 bases sitting between them. CDR1 MNHEY and CDR2 SVGEGT come from the germline V gene. The CDR3 DNA is TGTGCCCTTCGGGGGCGAAGCAATCAGCCCCAGCATTTT. It specifies CALRGRSNQPQHF.

Concerning this clonotype itself: Sequence at one end of the junction differs from germline and may be a read error. The chain joins TRBV4-1 to TRBJ1-2; no definite D call. CDR1 is MGHRA, CDR2 YSYEKL, per germline. There are 16 residues in the CDR3. In nucleotides, the CDR3 is TGCGCCAGCAACCAAGATCGGGTACAGCCAAACTATGGCTACACCTTC. Amino acids: CASNQDRVQPNYGYTF.

In its sample, this clonotype was seen once. Sequence at one end of the junction differs from germline and may be a read error. The chain joins TRBV4-3 to TRBJ1-1, with D perhaps matching TRBD1 (5 bases). CDR1 is LGHNA and CDR2 is YSLEER in the germline V gene. The CDR3 is made up of 14 amino acids. The CDR3 sequence is CATSLTDSKAEAFF. The CDR3 DNA follows: TGTGCCACCAGCCTTACCGACAGTAAAGCTGAAGCTTTCTTT.

This clonotype was seen ten or more times. The V and J genes are TRBV5-1 and TRBJ1-3; D not certain. Trimming stripped 0 bases from V and 6 bases from J, with 13 bases between. This CDR3 region has 15 residues. CDR1 and CDR2 from the germline V gene are SGHRS and YFSETQ. In DNA, the CDR3 is TGCGCCAGCAGCTTGGATTCGCCGGATACAAACACCATATATTTT. This translates into CASSLDSPDTNTIYF.

Regarding this clonotype: A much larger clone is a single base away; this may be a read error. The CDR3 ends on some other residue instead of the conserved phenylalanine or tryptophan, so this is likely a read error. The V gene is TRBV6-2 or TRBV6-3, the J gene TRBJ2-1; D is ambiguous. Between the trimmed V and J ends, which lost 6 bases and 0 bases, there was a span of 18 bases. The CDR3 sequence is 17 residues long. Germline values: CDR1 MNHEY, CDR2 SVGEGT. CDR3: CASSPLRRRSSYNEQFC. As DNA, the CDR3 is TGTGCCAGCAGCCCTTTAAGGCGTCGAAGCTCCTACAATGAGCAGTTCTGC.

In this sample, this clonotype is medium-sized. J is TRBJ2-3 and V is TRBV6-2 or TRBV6-3; 9 nucleotides line up with TRBD2. V dropped 4 bases and J dropped 4; count of bases not matched to a gene: 6. This CDR3 is built from 15 residues. The germline gives CDR1 MNHEY, CDR2 SVGEGT. CDR3: CASSSGGGAPDTQYF. The CDR3 DNA reads TGTGCCAGCAGTTCGGGCGGGGGGGCCCCAGATACGCAGTATTTT.

A remark on this clonotype: A much larger clone lies a single base off, so this may be a read error. This chain joins TRBV29-1 and TRBJ2-1; 9 bases fit TRBD1. The CDR3 loop spans 15 amino acids. Germline assignment: CDR1 SQVTM and CDR2 ANQGSEA. The CDR3 loop reads CSLEGGRQGVYEQFF. CDR3 DNA sequence: TGCAGCCTTGAAGGTGGGAGACAGGGGGTCTATGAGCAGTTCTTC.

As to this clonotype: The germline gene is not matched at one end of the junction; a read error may be the cause. The genes are TRBV12-3 or TRBV12-4 and TRBJ2-3; D is unresolved. The CDR3 has 14 amino acids. The CDR3: CVSSFGLGRNTQYF. The CDR3 bases are TGTGTCAGCAGTTTCGGGCTGGGCCGAAATACGCAGTATTTT.

At least ten counts were recorded for this clonotype. The chain uses TRBV6-1 and TRBJ2-2; 7 bases are shared with TRBD1. The CDR3 runs to 16 residues. J was trimmed by 4 bases and V by 5 bases; bases with no gene match: 10. Germline CDR1 is MNHNS and CDR2 is SASEGT. CDR3 residues: CASSPLGQVSTGELFF. The DNA of the CDR3 is TGTGCCAGCAGTCCCCTAGGACAGGTATCCACCGGGGAGCTGTTTTTT.

To note about this clonotype: The germline gene is not matched at one end of the junction; a read error may be the cause. The chain employs TRBV6-2 or TRBV6-3 and TRBJ2-1; weak D call: TRBD1 (6 bases). In germline, CDR1 is MNHEY, CDR2 SVGEGT. The CDR3 is 16 residues long. The CDR3 sequence: CASTYSIQQGNNEQFF. The CDR3 region has the DNA TGTGCCAGCACTTACTCGATCCAGCAGGGGAACAATGAGCAGTTCTTC.

For this clonotype: Being one base from a much bigger clone, this may be a read error. V and J are TRBV5-6 and TRBJ2-1; TRBD2 matches at 7 bases. Per germline, CDR1 SGHDT and CDR2 YYEEEE. Losses at the gene ends were 4 bases for V and 1 base for J; bases not matched to a gene: 5. CDR3 length equals 15 residues. The CDR3 is CASSGAGRSYNEQFF. The CDR3 DNA reads TGTGCCAGCAGCGGAGCGGGAAGGTCCTACAATGAGCAGTTCTTC.

A note on this clonotype: The junction differs from germline at one of its ends, possibly a read error. V gene TRBV11-2 combines with J gene TRBJ2-7; 14 nucleotides align to TRBD2. This CDR3 spans 15 amino acids. Germline CDR1 SGHAT, CDR2 FQNNGV. The CDR3 nucleotides read TGTGACAGCTGCTACGGGACTAGCGGGAGCTACGAGCTGTACTTC. Its protein is CDSCYGTSGSYELYF.

Worth noting for this clonotype: The junction does not match germline at one end; this may be a read error. V is TRBV20-1 and J is TRBJ1-1; 7 bases are shared with TRBD1. CDR1 and CDR2 from the germline V gene are DFQATT and SNEGSKA (reference sequence). This CDR3 is built from 16 residues. CDR3 sequence: CSARRQGSPMNTDAFF. Written as DNA, the CDR3 is TGCAGTGCTAGAAGACAGGGTTCTCCGATGAACACTGACGCTTTTTTT.

With regard to this clonotype: A much larger clonotype is one base distant, so this may be a read error. The V call is TRBV20-1, the J call TRBJ1-1; possible D gene TRBD1, 5 bases. The ends were cut back, 5 bases at V and 4 bases at J, with 14 bases in the middle. Germline V CDR1 and CDR2: DFQATT, SNEGSKA (reference sequence). The CDR3 is 13 amino acids. The CDR3 sequence is CSASDGGGTEAFF. In DNA form, the CDR3 reads TGCAGTGCTTCGGACGGGGGGGGCACTGAAGCTTTCTTT.

A word on this clonotype: With a much larger clone just one base away, this may be a read error. The chain carries TRBV20-1 and TRBJ1-5; D unresolved. The CDR3 spans 12 residues. The germline gives CDR1 DFQATT, CDR2 SNEGSKA (reference sequence). Trimming took 5 bases from V and 11 from J, leaving 16 bases between them. The CDR3 DNA reads as TGCAGTGCTGAGGCGAAGCGCTTAGCCCAGCATTTT. Its translation is CSAEAKRLAQHF.

J is TRBJ2-1 and V is TRBV20-1, with D possibly being TRBD2 (5 bases). Trimming stripped 8 bases from V and 4 bases from J, with 18 bases between. The CDR3 spans 14 residues. Germline-derived CDR1 and CDR2 are DFQATT and SNEGSKA (reference sequence). As DNA, the CDR3 is TGCAGTTATCTCTCGGAGGCGGAATACAATGAGCAGTTCTTC. This codes for CSYLSEAEYNEQFF.

A word on this clonotype: A much larger clone is a single base away; this may be a read error. The chain combines TRBV5-4 with TRBJ1-2; tentative D call: TRBD1 (5 bases). CDR1 is SGHNT and CDR2 is YYREEE in the germline V gene (reference sequence). V lost 1 base to trimming and J lost 4 bases, with 14 bases between them. This CDR3 spans 15 amino acids. The CDR3 protein is CASSLQKDGAYGYTF. In DNA, the CDR3 is TGTGCCAGCAGCTTGCAGAAGGATGGGGCCTATGGCTACACCTTC.

Remarks on this clonotype: A read error is possible here, since a much larger clone lies one base away. This chain links TRBV6-1 with TRBJ1-2; no firm D call. The CDR3 length is 14 residues. Germline V CDR1 and CDR2: MNHNS, SASEGT. The CDR3, as DNA: TGTGCCAGCAGTGCCTCGACAAGTAACTGTGGCTACACCTTC. Protein: CASSASTSNCGYTF.

With regard to this clonotype: Compared with germline, one end of the junction differs, possibly owing to a read error. The V call is TRBV20-1, the J call TRBJ2-7, with a possible D match to TRBD1 (8 bases). The CDR3 runs 13 residues. Germline V gives CDR1 DFQATT, CDR2 SNEGSKA (reference sequence). The CDR3 region is CNAATGGGTELKF. CDR3 DNA: TGCAATGCTGCTACAGGGGGGGGGACCGAGCTGAAGTTC.